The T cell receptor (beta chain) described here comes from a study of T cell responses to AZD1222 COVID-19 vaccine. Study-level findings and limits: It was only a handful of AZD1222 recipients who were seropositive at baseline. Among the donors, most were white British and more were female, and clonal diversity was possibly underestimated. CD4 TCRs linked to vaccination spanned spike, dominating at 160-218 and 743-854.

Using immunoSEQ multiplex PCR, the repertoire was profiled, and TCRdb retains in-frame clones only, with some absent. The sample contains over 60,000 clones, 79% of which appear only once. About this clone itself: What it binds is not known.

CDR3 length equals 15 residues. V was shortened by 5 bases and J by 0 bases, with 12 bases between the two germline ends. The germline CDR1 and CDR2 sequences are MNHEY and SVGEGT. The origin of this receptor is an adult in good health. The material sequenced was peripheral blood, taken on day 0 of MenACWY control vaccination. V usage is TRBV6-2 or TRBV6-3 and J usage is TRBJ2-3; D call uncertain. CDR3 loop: CASSLDGSSTDTQYF. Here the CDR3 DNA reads TGTGCCAGCAGTCTAGACGGTTCTAGCACAGATACGCAGTATTTT.